The clone carrying this T cell receptor beta chain appeared a few times. The junction shows a germline mismatch at one end, possibly a read error. The data originate from a study of blood T cell repertoires in COVID-19. At the level of the study: Sources were T cells, B-cell-depleted T cells, or PBMCs; the material itself was cDNA or gDNA.

This CDR3 has 10 amino acids. Germline values: CDR1 SGHDN, CDR2 FVKESK. Methods used by the authors: By means of reference gene primer amplification, nucleated cell counts were estimated. Measured with immunoSEQ multiplex PCR; TCRdb has only the in-frame clones, and not every one. That table is the source of V, J and clone size, and D and trimming were worked out from the DNA. The sample shows 50,000 to 65,000 clones, 75% to 90% of them seen only once. The sequence was obtained from a human donor in a cohort sampled during active COVID-19. Source material: peripheral blood. This chain links TRBV14 with TRBJ2-7; D not certain. The chain's CDR3 is CASSHVWALF. CDR3 DNA sequence: TGTGCCAGCAGCCATGTATGGGCCCTGTTC.